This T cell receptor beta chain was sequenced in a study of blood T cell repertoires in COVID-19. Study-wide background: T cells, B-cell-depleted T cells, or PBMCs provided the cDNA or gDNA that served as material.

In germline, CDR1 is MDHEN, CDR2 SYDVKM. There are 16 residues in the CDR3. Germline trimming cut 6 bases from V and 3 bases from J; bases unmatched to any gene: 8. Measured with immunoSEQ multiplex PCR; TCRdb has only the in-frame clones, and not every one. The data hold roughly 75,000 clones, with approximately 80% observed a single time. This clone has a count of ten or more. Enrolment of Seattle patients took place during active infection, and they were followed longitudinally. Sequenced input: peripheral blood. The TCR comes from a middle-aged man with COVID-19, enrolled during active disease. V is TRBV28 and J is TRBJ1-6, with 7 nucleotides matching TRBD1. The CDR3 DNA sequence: TGTGCCAGCAGCCAGTCCCGGGACAGCTATAATTCACCCCTCCACTTT. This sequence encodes CASSQSRDSYNSPLHF.